The clone carrying this TCR beta chain showed up many times. Its specificity is unknown. The sample is drawn from a study of CD8 T cells in ankylosing spondylitis. Looked up from germline, CDR1 is MNHEY and CDR2 is SMNVEV (reference sequence). The V gene lost 1 base and the J gene lost 1 base, with 7 bases spanning the gap. This CDR3 has 14 amino acids. In TCRdb, the 5' RACE reads were re-called with MiXCR into one record per CDR3 protein. The data show 450,000 to 550,000 distinct CDR3 sequences, with about 5% seen just once and around 3.6% held by the top ten. The study, taken as a whole, reports: The study identified a TCR beta motif of under ten highly homologous variants that appeared characteristic of ankylosing spondylitis blood.

The material sequenced was blood, either unsorted or a sorted T cell fraction (not recorded which). This receptor was taken from a male donor with ankylosing spondylitis. The genes are TRBV27 and TRBJ1-1; D remains ambiguous. The CDR3 DNA reads as TGTGCCAGCAGTTTATACCTAAAGAACACTGAAGCTTTCTTT. Translation gives CASSLYLKNTEAFF.